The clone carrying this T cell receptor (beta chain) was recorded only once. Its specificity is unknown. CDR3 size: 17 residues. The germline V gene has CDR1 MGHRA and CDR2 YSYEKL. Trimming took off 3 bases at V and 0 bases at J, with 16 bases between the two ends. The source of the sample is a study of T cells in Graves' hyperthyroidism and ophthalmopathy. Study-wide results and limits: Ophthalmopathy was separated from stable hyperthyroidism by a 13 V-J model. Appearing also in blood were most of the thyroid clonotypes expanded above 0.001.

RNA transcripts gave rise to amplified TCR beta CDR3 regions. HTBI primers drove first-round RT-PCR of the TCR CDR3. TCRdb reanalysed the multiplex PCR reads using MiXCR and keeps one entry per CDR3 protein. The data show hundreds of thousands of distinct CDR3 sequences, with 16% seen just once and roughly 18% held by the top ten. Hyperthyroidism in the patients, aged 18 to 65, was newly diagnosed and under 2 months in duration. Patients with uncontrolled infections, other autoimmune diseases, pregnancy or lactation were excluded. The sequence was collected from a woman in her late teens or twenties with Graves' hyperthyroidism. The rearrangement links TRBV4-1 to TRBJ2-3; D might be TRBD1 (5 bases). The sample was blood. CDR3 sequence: CASSHPSDSQSTDTQYF. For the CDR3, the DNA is TGCGCCAGCAGCCATCCCTCCGACAGTCAAAGCACAGATACGCAGTATTTT.